The next 13 T cell receptor beta chains were all read from a single sample in a study of T cells after yellow fever vaccination. TCRdb used MiXCR to reprocess the 5' RACE reads, holding one entry per CDR3 protein. There are some 68,000 distinct CDR3 sequences in the sample; more than 6.5% occur only once, and about 40% lies in the top ten. This material consisted of CD8+ T cells sorted from PBMCs, taken more than 35 days after the first yellow fever vaccination. These receptors were collected from a man between 18 and 35 years old who received the YFV17D yellow fever vaccine.

This clonotype was counted at least ten times. The CDR3 nucleotides are TGTGCCAGCAGCTACATAGCGGGGGGGCTGAATGAGCAGTTCTTC. Its translation: CASSYIAGGLNEQFF. The chain is built from TRBV3-1 and TRBJ2-1; TRBD2 matches 11 bases. Trimming removed 5 bases from V and 7 bases from J; junction bases left unmatched: 7. In germline, CDR1 is LGHDT, CDR2 YNNKEL (reference sequence). The CDR3 is made up of 15 amino acids.

There are many counts of this clonotype. The V call is TRBV7-2, the J call TRBJ2-3; no reliable D call. V was pared by 1 base and J by 6 bases, with 8 bases between. There are 13 residues in the CDR3. Germline values: CDR1 SGHTA, CDR2 FQGNSA. For the CDR3, the DNA is TGTGCCAGCAGCTTAGTAGCTTGGGATACGCAGTATTTT. This codes for CASSLVAWDTQYF.

This clonotype was observed at least ten times. V usage is TRBV7-9 and J usage is TRBJ1-1; 8 bases fit TRBD1. The germline V gene has CDR1 SEHNR and CDR2 FQNEAQ (reference sequence). The junction had 3 bases not matched to a gene; V was cut back by 3 bases and J by 3 bases. The CDR3 has 14 residues. The CDR3 sequence: CASSLDRAYTEAFF. CDR3 sequence (DNA): TGTGCCAGCAGCTTGGACAGGGCCTACACTGAAGCTTTCTTT.

At least ten counts were recorded for this clonotype. The chain joins TRBV6-5 to TRBJ2-1; no clear D gene. Looked up from germline, CDR1 is MNHEY and CDR2 is SVGAGI. This CDR3 contains 14 residues. Deletions cut 0 bases from V and 5 bases from J, with 8 bases between. The chain's CDR3 is CASSYSWPNNEQFF. The CDR3 region has the DNA TGTGCCAGCAGTTACTCGTGGCCCAACAATGAGCAGTTCTTC.

The chain is built from TRBV20-1 and TRBJ2-2; 7 positions match TRBD1. V trimming: 6 bases; J trimming: 5 bases; junction bases outside the gene matches: 6. In germline, CDR1 is DFQATT, CDR2 SNEGSKA (reference sequence). This CDR3 is 13 amino acids long. CDR3 sequence: CSALHRGTGELFF. For the CDR3, the DNA is TGCAGTGCCCTTCACAGGGGAACCGGGGAGCTGTTTTTT.

The chain joins TRBV4-3 to TRBJ2-3, with 9 bases fitting TRBD1. Trimming took 0 bases from V and 7 from J; bases not matched to a gene: 5. The germline CDR1 and CDR2 sequences are LGHNA and YSLEER. The CDR3 sequence is 15 residues long. In DNA, the CDR3 is TGCGCCAGCAGCCAAGAGCGGACAGGGGAATATACGCAGTATTTT. Its translation is CASSQERTGEYTQYF.

This clonotype was found many times. The J gene is TRBJ2-7, the V gene TRBV6-5; D might be TRBD1 (5 bases). Trimming took off 2 bases at V and 0 bases at J, with 11 bases between the two ends. Germline V gives CDR1 MNHEY, CDR2 SVGAGI. The CDR3 sequence is 15 residues long. As DNA, the CDR3 is TGTGCCAGCAGTTACGGGCAGGGTGACTCCTACGAGCAGTACTTC. It translates to CASSYGQGDSYEQYF.

This chain uses TRBV12-3 or TRBV12-4 with TRBJ2-7; 12 bases align to TRBD2. The V gene end was trimmed by 2 bases and the J gene end by 4 bases; junction bases not matched to a gene: 3. The CDR3 is 15 residues long. The CDR3 nucleotides read TGTGCCAGCAGTTTATCTAGCGGGGGGGCATACGAGCAGTACGTC. Protein sequence: CASSLSSGGAYEQYV.

This clonotype has just a few counts. CDR3 sequence: CASQLEITGSYNEQFF. The CDR3 coding sequence is TGTGCCAGTCAGCTTGAGATAACAGGGAGTTACAATGAGCAGTTCTTC. The gene calls are TRBV7-8 and TRBJ2-1, with D possibly matching TRBD1 (6 bases). Trimming pared 9 bases from V and 4 bases from J, leaving 22 bases between. This CDR3 has 16 residues. CDR1 is SGHVS, CDR2 FQNEAQ, per germline. The full variable domain, in which reference TRBV7-8 and TRBJ2-1 provide the parts outside the CDR3, is GAGVSQSPRYKVAKRGQDVALRCDPISGHVSLFWYQQALGQGPEFLTYFQNEAQLDKSGLPSDRFFAERPEGSVSTLKIQRTQQEDSAVYLCASQLEITGSYNEQFFGPGTRLTVL.

The chain couples TRBV11-2 to TRBJ2-5; TRBD1 agrees at 8 bases. This CDR3 is built from 14 residues. Germline V gene lookup returns CDR1 SGHAT and CDR2 FQNNGV. Trimming at V came to 6 bases and at J to 5 bases, leaving 8 bases not matched to a gene. As DNA, the CDR3 is TGTGCCAGCAGATATTCAGGGGGCCTGGAGACCCAGTACTTC. Encoded protein: CASRYSGGLETQYF.

This clonotype has more than one count but fewer than ten. This chain connects TRBV6-4 to TRBJ1-2; possible D gene TRBD1, 5 bases. Germline V gene data show CDR1 as MRHNA and CDR2 as SNTAGT. V gave up 4 bases and J gave up 4 bases, with 13 bases separating them. This CDR3 has 14 residues. The CDR3 loop is CASSGLGDGYGYTF. The CDR3 bases are TGTGCCAGCAGTGGATTGGGGGATGGCTATGGCTACACCTTC.

This clonotype was seen repeatedly, ten times or more. The chain links TRBV5-1 to TRBJ2-2; 9 positions match TRBD1. With V trimmed by 4 bases and J by 3 bases, 4 bases remained unmatched. This CDR3 has 15 residues. Germline CDR1 and CDR2: SGHRS and YFSETQ. The CDR3: CASSAGQGHTGELFF. Written as DNA, the CDR3 is TGCGCCAGCAGCGCGGGACAGGGTCACACCGGGGAGCTGTTTTTT.

The chain couples TRBV29-1 to TRBJ2-1; the match to TRBD2 covers 8 bases. There are 18 residues in the CDR3. Germline trimming cut 1 base from V and 0 bases from J; bases unmatched to any gene: 11. Germline-derived CDR1 and CDR2 are SQVTM and ANQGSEA. The CDR3 protein is CSVEGFRGGRGSYNEQFF. The CDR3 nucleotides read TGCAGCGTTGAAGGGTTCCGGGGGGGCCGTGGCTCCTACAATGAGCAGTTCTTC.